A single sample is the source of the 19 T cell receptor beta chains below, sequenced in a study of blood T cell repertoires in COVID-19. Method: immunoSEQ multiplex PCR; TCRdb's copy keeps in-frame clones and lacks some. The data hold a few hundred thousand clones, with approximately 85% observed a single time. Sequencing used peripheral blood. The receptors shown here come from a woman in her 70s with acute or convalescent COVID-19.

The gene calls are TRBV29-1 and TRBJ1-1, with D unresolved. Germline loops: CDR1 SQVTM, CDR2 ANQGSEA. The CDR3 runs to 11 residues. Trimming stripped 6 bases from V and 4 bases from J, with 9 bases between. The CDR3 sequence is CSVRAPTEAFF. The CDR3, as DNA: TGCAGCGTGCGGGCCCCCACTGAAGCTTTCTTT.

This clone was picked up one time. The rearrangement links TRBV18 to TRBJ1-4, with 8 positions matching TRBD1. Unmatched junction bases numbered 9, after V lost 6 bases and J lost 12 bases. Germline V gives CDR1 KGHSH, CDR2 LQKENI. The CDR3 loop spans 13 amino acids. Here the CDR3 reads CASSPHGQGQLFF. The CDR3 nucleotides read TGTGCCAGCTCTCCTCACGGACAGGGCCAACTGTTTTTT.

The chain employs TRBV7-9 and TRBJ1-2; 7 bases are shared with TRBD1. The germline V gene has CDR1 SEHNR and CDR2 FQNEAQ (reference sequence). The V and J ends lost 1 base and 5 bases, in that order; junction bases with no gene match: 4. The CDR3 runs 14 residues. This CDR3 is CASSLEGARYGYTF. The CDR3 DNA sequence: TGTGCCAGCAGCTTAGAGGGGGCGAGGTATGGCTACACCTTC.

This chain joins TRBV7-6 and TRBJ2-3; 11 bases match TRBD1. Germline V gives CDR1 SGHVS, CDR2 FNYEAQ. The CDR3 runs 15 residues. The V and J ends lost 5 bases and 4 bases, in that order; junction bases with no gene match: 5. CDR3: CASSTRTGGSDTQYF. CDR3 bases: TGTGCCAGCAGCACCCGGACAGGGGGCTCAGATACGCAGTATTTT.

The CDR3 region has the DNA TGTGCCAGTAGTACAGGGGCCCCAGATACGCAGTATTTT. Protein product: CASSTGAPDTQYF. The genes are TRBV19 and TRBJ2-3, with a possible D match to TRBD1 (6 bases). V lost 4 bases to trimming and J lost 4 bases, with 9 bases between them. CDR1 LNHDA and CDR2 SQIVND come from the germline V gene (reference sequence). The CDR3 contains 13 residues.

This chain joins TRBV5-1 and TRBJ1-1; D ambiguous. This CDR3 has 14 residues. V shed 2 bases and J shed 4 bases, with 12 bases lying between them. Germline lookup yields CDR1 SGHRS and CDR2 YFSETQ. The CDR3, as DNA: TGCGCCAGCAGCTTCGAGGCAGTCGGCACTGAAGCTTTCTTT. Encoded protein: CASSFEAVGTEAFF.

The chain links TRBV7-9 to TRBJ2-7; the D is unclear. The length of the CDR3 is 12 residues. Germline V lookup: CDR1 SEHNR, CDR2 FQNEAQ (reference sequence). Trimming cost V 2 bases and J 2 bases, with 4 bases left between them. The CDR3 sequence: CASSLQAYEQYF. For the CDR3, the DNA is TGTGCCAGCAGCTTACAGGCCTACGAGCAGTACTTC.

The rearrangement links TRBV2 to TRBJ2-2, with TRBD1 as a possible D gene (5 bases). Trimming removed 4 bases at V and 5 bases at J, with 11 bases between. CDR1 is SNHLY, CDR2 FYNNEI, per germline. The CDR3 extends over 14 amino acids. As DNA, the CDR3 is TGTGCCAGCAGTGCCTCAGGGAATACCGGGGAGCTGTTTTTT. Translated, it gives CASSASGNTGELFF.

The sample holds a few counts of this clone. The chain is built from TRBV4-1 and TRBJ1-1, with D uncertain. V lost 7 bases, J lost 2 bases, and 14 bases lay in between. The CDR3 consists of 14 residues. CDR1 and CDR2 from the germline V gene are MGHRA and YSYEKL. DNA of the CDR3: TGCGCCAGCAAGATAAGGTTGACAAACACTGAAGCTTTCTTT. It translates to CASKIRLTNTEAFF.

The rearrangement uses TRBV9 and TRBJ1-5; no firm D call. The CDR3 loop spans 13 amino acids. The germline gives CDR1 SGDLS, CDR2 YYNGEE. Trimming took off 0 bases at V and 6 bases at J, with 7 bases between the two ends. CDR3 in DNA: TGTGCCAGCAGCGTAGGCCTTAGTCAGCCCCAGCATTTT. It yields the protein CASSVGLSQPQHF.

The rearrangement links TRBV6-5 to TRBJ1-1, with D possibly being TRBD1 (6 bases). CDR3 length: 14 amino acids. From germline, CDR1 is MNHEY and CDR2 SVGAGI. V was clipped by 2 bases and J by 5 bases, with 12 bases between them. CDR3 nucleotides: TGTGCCAGCAGTTACCCGTCGAGGGGGACTGAAGCTTTCTTT. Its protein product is CASSYPSRGTEAFF.

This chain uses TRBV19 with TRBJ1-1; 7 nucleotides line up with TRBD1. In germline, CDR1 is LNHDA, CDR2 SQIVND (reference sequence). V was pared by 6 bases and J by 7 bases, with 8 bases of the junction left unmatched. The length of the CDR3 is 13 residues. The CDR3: CASSTGDVGEAFF. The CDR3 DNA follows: TGTGCCAGTAGCACAGGGGACGTAGGTGAAGCTTTCTTT. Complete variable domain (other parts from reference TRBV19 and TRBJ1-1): DGGITQSPKYLFRKEGQNVTLSCEQNLNHDAMYWYRQDPGQGLRLIYYSQIVNDFQKGDIAEGYSVSREKKESFPLTVTSAQKNPTAFYLCASSTGDVGEAFFGQGTRLTVV.

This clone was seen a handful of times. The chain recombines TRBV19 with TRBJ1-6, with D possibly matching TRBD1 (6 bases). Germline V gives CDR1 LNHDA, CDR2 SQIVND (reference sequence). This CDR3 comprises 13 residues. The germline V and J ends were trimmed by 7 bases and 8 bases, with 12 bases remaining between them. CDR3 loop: CASKIGGDSPLHF. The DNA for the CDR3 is TGTGCCAGTAAGATAGGGGGGGATTCACCCCTCCACTTT.

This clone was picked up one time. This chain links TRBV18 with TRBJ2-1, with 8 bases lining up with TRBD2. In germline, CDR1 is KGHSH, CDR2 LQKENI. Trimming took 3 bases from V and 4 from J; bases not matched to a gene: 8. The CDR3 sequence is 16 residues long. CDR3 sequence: CASSPLRGASYNEQFF. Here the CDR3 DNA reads TGTGCCAGCTCACCCCTGCGGGGGGCTAGTTACAATGAGCAGTTCTTC.

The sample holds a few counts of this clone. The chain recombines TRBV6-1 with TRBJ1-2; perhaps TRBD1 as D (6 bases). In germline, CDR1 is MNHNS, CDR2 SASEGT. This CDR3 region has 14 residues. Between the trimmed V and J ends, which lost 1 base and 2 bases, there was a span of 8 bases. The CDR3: CASSEGTANYGYTF. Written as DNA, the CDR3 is TGTGCCAGCAGTGAAGGGACAGCCAACTATGGCTACACCTTC.

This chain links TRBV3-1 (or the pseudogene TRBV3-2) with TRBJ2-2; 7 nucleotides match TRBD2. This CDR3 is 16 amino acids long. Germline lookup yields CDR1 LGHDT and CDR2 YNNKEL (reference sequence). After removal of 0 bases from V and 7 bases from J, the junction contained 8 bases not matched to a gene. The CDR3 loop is CASSQDWTSGGGELFF. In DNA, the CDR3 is TGTGCCAGCAGCCAAGATTGGACTAGTGGCGGCGGGGAGCTGTTTTTT.

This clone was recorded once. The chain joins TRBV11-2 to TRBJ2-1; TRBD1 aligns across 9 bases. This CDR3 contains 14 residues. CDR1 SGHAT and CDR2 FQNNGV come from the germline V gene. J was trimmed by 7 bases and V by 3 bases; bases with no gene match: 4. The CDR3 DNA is TGTGCCAGCAGCTTTCCAGGGACAGGGAATGAGCAGTTCTTC. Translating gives CASSFPGTGNEQFF.

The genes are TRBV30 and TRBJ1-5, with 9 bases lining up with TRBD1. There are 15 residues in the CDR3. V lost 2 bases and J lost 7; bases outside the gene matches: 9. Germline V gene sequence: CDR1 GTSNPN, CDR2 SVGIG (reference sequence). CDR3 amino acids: CAWSSGQGGSQPQHF. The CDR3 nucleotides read TGTGCCTGGAGTTCGGGACAGGGAGGTAGCCAGCCCCAGCATTTT.

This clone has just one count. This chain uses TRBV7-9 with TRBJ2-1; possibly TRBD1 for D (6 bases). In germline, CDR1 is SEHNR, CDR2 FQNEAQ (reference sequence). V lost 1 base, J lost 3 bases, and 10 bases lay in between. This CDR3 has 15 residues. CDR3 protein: CASSLEQGGYNEQFF. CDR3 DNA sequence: TGTGCCAGCAGCTTAGAACAGGGTGGCTACAATGAGCAGTTCTTC. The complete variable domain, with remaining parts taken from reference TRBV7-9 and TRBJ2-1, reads DTGVSQNPRHKITKRGQNVTFRCDPISEHNRLYWYRQTLGQGPEFLTYFQNEAQLEKSRLLSDRFSAERPKGSFSTLEIQRTEQGDSAMYLCASSLEQGGYNEQFFGPGTRLTVL.